A selection of T cell receptor beta chains follows, all from one sample in a study of cytomegalovirus exposure and HLA in healthy donors. Sequenced by immunoSEQ multiplex PCR; TCRdb stores in-frame clones only, minus some. The sample shows about 200,000 clones, about 80% of them seen only once. Sequenced input: PBMCs. These receptors were taken from a young man in good health and CMV-seronegative. Both conserved end residues are part of each CDR3. The order of the fields is CDR3 DNA, CDR3 protein, V gene, D gene, J gene, clone size. D genes are given only for firm matches. Clone size appears in some rows only: once, few, many, or a class for an expanded clone.

TGTGCCAGCAGTTCCAACAGTAATGAAGCTTTCTTT,CASSSNSNEAFF,TRBV28,.,TRBJ1-1,.
TGTGCTTCTCTTTTGATTCGACAGGCGTACTTC,CASLLIRQAYF,TRBV5-8,.,TRBJ2-7,few
TGCGCCAGCAGCTTGGGGGACAGCTACTCTGGGGCCAACGTCCTGACTTTC,CASSLGDSYSGANVLTF,TRBV5-1,TRBD1,TRBJ2-6,.
TGCGCCAGCAGACCGACGGGCTCTGGAAACACCATATATTTT,CASRPTGSGNTIYF,TRBV4-1,.,TRBJ1-3,once
TGTGCCAGCAGCTTTCGGACTGAGCGGGAGTACTTC,CASSFRTEREYF,TRBV5-4,.,TRBJ2-4,.
TGTGCCAGCAGCTCAGGACTAGCGGGAAACACCGGGGAGCTGTTTTTT,CASSSGLAGNTGELFF,TRBV7-9,TRBD2,TRBJ2-2,.
TGCGCCAGCAGCCAAGATACAACGACAGTCTATGAGCAGTACTTC,CASSQDTTTVYEQYF,TRBV4-1,.,TRBJ2-7,.
TGTGCCAGCAGTTTATTTGAGGTCTCCTATAATTCACCCCTCCACTTT,CASSLFEVSYNSPLHF,TRBV28,.,TRBJ1-6,.
TGCAGCGTCGAGGAGGGGTCCGGGGAGCTGTTTTTT,CSVEEGSGELFF,TRBV29-1,.,TRBJ2-2,once
TGTGCCAGCAGCCGAGTCCTCGGGGTAAATGAGCAGTTCTTC,CASSRVLGVNEQFF,TRBV5-6,.,TRBJ2-1,.
TGTGCCAGCAGTTTAAGCCTAGCGGGAACAAAGCAGTACTTC,CASSLSLAGTKQYF,TRBV27,TRBD2,TRBJ2-7,.
TGTGCCAGCAGCTTACATGGGACAGGCACCGGTTCACCCCTCCACTTT,CASSLHGTGTGSPLHF,TRBV11-2,TRBD1,TRBJ1-6,.
TGTGCCAGCAGTGTTGGCCGTGTGGAGGGCACTGAAGCTTTCTTT,CASSVGRVEGTEAFF,TRBV6-1,.,TRBJ1-1,medium-sized
TGCGCCAGCAGCCCCGGGACTTCGAATAGCAATCAGCCCCAGCATTTT,CASSPGTSNSNQPQHF,TRBV5-1,.,TRBJ1-5,.
TGTGCCAGTAGAAAAGGGGGTCCTCTCTACGAGCAGTACTTC,CASRKGGPLYEQYF,TRBV19,.,TRBJ2-7,.
TGTGCCACCAGCAGAGATCAGGGCCGCTCTGGGGCCAACGTCCTGACTTTC,CATSRDQGRSGANVLTF,TRBV15,.,TRBJ2-6,.
TGTGCCAGTAGTATCCTACTAGCGGGGTACAATGAGCAGTTCTTC,CASSILLAGYNEQFF,TRBV19,TRBD2,TRBJ2-1,.
TGTGCCAGCAGCCGTGGAGGCTTCGGGGAGCTGTTTTTT,CASSRGGFGELFF,TRBV11-3,.,TRBJ2-2,.
TGTGCCAGCAGCGAGGGCGTACTCTCCTACGAGCAGTACTTC,CASSEGVLSYEQYF,TRBV5-4,.,TRBJ2-7,few
TGTGCCAGCATGGGCGTCTACGCCTCCTACGAGCAGTACTTC,CASMGVYASYEQYF,TRBV7-9,.,TRBJ2-7,.
TGTGCCAGCAGCCAAGATGGGGACAGGGTTTCACCCCTCCACTTT,CASSQDGDRVSPLHF,TRBV4-2,TRBD1,TRBJ1-6,.
TGTGCCAGCAGTGATCCCAGGGGGAGTACATCCTACGAGCAGTACTTC,CASSDPRGSTSYEQYF,TRBV6-1,TRBD1,TRBJ2-7,.
TGCAGCGTCGTTGACAGGGGGCGCAATTACGAGCAGTACTTC,CSVVDRGRNYEQYF,TRBV29-1,TRBD1,TRBJ2-7,few
TGTGCCAGCAGCGCGGACAATGAGCAGTTCTTC,CASSADNEQFF,TRBV9,.,TRBJ2-1,few
TGTGCCAGCAGCACGGCGCAGGGGGAAAAACTGTTTTTT,CASSTAQGEKLFF,TRBV7-3,.,TRBJ1-4,.
TGTGCCAGCAGCGTAGACCCAACAGGGACCTACGAGCAGTACTTC,CASSVDPTGTYEQYF,TRBV9,.,TRBJ2-7,.
TGTGCCAGCAGTTACGCGGGAGGCACAGATACGCAGTATTTT,CASSYAGGTDTQYF,TRBV6-5,TRBD2,TRBJ2-3,.
TGCAGCGTTGATGGGGGACAGGGGGGCACAGATACGCAGTATTTT,CSVDGGQGGTDTQYF,TRBV29-1,TRBD1,TRBJ2-3,.
TGTGCCAGTAGTATATATAAGGGGGTATTGGGTGAAGCTTTCTTT,CASSIYKGVLGEAFF,TRBV19,.,TRBJ1-1,.
TGCAGCGTTGGAGTTAGCGGGAGCTACGAGCAGTACTTC,CSVGVSGSYEQYF,TRBV29-1,TRBD2,TRBJ2-7,.